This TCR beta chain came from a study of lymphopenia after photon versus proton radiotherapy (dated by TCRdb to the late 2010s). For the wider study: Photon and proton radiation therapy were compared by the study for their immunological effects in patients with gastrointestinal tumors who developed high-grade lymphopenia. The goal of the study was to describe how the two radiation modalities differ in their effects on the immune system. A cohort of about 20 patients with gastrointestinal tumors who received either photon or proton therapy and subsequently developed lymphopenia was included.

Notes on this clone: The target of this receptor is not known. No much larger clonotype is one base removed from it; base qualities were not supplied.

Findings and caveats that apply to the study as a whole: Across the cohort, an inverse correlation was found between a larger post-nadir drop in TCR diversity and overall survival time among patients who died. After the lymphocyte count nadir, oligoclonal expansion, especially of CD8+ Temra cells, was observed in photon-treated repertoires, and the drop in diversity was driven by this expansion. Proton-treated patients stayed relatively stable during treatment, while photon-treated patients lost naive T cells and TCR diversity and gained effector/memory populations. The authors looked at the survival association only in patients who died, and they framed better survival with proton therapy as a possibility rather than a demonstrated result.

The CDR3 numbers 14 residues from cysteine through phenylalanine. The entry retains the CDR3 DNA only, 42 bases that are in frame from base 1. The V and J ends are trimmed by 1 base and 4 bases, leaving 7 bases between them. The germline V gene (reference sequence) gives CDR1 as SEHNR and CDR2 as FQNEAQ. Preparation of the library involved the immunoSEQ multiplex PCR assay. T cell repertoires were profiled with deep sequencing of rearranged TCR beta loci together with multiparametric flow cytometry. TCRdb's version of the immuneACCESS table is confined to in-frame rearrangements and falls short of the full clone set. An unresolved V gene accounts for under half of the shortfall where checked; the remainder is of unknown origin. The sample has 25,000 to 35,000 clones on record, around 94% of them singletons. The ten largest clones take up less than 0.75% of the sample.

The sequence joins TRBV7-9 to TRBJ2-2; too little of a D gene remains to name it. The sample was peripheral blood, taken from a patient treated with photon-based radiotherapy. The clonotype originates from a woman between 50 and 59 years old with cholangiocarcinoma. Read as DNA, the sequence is TGTGCCAGCAGCTTAGGGGCTGTCACCGGGGAGCTGTTTTTT. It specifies CASSLGAVTGELFF.